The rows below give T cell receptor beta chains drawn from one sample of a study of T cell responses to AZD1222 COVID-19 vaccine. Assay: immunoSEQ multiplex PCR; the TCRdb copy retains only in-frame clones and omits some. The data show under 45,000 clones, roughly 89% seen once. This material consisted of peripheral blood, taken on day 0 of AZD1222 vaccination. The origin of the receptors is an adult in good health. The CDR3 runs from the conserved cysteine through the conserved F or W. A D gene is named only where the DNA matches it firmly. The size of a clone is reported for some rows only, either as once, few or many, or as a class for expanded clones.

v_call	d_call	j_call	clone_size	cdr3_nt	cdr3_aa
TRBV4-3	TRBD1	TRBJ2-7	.	TGCGCCAGCAGCCAGGACAGGGGGCAATACGAGCAGTACTTC	CASSQDRGQYEQYF
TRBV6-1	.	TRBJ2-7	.	TGTGCCAGCAGTGAATCCCGAACCCACGAGCAGTACTTC	CASSESRTHEQYF
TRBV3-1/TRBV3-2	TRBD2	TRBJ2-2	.	TGTGCCAGCAGCCAATCTAGCGGGGGGTTCGCGAACACCGGGGAGCTGTTTTTT	CASSQSSGGFANTGELFF
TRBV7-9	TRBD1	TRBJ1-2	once	TGTGCCAGCAGCCCCTCCACCCCGACAGGGAGTGGCTACACCTTC	CASSPSTPTGSGYTF
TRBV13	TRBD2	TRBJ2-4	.	TGTGCCAGCAGCTCAAGACCGGGAGGCAAAAACATTCAGTACTTC	CASSSRPGGKNIQYF
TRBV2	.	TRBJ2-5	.	TGTGCCAGCAAGCAGGACGAAGCGGAGACCCAGTACTTC	CASKQDEAETQYF
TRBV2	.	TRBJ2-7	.	TGTGCCAGCAGTGAGGACAGAGATCCCTCCTACGAGCAGTACTTC	CASSEDRDPSYEQYF
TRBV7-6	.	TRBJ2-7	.	TGTGCCAGCAGCTTAATCAGCGGCGAGCAGTACTTC	CASSLISGEQYF
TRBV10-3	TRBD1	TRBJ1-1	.	TGTGCCATCAGTGGGGGACAGGGGCACACTGAAGCTTTCTTT	CAISGGQGHTEAFF
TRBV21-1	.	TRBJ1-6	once	TGTGCCAGCAGCAAACGCTACAGGTGGAGTAAATCGGTGGGGGCCTCCTATAATTCACCCCTCCACTTT	CASSKRYRWSKSVGASYNSPLHF
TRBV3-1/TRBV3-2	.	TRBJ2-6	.	TGTGCCAGCAGCCTCACCTCTGGGGCCAACGTCCTGACTTTC	CASSLTSGANVLTF
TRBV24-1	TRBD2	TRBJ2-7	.	TGTGCCACCAGTGGCGGGAGCTCCTACGAGCAGTACTTC	CATSGGSSYEQYF
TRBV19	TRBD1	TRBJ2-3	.	TGTGCCAGTAGTTCTGGGACAGGGTGGCCAGATACGCAGTATTTT	CASSSGTGWPDTQYF
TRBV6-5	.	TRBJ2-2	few	TGTGCCAGCAGTTTTGACACCAGTGGGGCCGGGGAGCTGTTTTTT	CASSFDTSGAGELFF
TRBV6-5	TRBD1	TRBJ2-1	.	TGTGCCAGCAGTTCCGGGACAGTAAGCAATGAGCAGTTCTTC	CASSSGTVSNEQFF
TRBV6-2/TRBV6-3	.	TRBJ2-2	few	TGTGCCAGCAGTCCCCAGGTAGAGGCCGGGGAGCTGTTTTTT	CASSPQVEAGELFF
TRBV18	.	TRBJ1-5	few	TGTGCCAGCTCACTCGAGGAAGTCAGGGGAAGCCAGCCCCAGCATTTT	CASSLEEVRGSQPQHF
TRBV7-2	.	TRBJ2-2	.	TGTGCCAGCAGCGGGGGACTCCCGCCCGGGGAGCTGTTTTTT	CASSGGLPPGELFF
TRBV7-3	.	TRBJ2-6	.	TGTGCCAGCAGCTTAAAACCGACAGTCCGTTCTCTTGGGGCCAACGTCCTGACTTTC	CASSLKPTVRSLGANVLTF
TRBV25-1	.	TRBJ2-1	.	TGTGCCAGCAGTGTAGTAGCTAGCTCCTACAATGAGCAGTTCTTC	CASSVVASSYNEQFF
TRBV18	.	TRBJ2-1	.	TGTGCCAGCTCACCATGGGAGAACGAGCAGTTCTTC	CASSPWENEQFF
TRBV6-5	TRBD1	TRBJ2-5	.	TGTGCCAGCAGGGGAACAGGGGGCGCGGAGACCCAGTACTTC	CASRGTGGAETQYF
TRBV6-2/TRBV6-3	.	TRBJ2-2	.	TGTGCCAGCAGTTACGAGACTATAAACACCGGGGAGCTGTTTTTT	CASSYETINTGELFF
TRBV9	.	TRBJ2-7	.	TGTGCCAGCAGCGTGAGCGGTACCTACGAGCAGTACTTC	CASSVSGTYEQYF
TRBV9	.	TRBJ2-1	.	TGTGCCAGCAGCCAGGGGCGTCTAATCAATGAGCAGTTCTTC	CASSQGRLINEQFF
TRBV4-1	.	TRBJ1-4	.	TGCGCCAGCAGCCAGAACGGACAGAAGCGGGATGAAAAACTGTTTTTT	CASSQNGQKRDEKLFF
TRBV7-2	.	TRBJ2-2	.	TGTGCCAGCAGCTTAGTAGGGGGAATCACCGGGGAGCTGTTTTTT	CASSLVGGITGELFF
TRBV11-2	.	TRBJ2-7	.	TGTGCCAGCAGGCCACTGTCAAGCGCGTCCTACGAGCAGTACTTC	CASRPLSSASYEQYF
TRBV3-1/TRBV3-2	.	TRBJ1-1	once	TGTGCCAGCAGCCAAGAGAGGAGCGTCACTGAAGCTTTCTTT	CASSQERSVTEAFF
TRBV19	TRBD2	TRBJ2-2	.	TGTGCCAGTAGCCTGGACTCTAGCGGGAGGGCCCCCGGGGAGCTGTTTTTT	CASSLDSSGRAPGELFF
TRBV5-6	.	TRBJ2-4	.	TGTGCCAGCAGCTTGGAAAACATTCAGTACTTC	CASSLENIQYF
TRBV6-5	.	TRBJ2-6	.	TGTGCCAGCAGGCTCGGGGGCTCTGGGGCCAACGTCCTGACTTTC	CASRLGGSGANVLTF
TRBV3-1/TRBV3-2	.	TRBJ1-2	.	TGTGCCAGCAGCCAAGGCTTGAAAGGGTTAAACTATGGCTACACCTTC	CASSQGLKGLNYGYTF
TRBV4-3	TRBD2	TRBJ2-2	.	TGCGCCAGCAGCCAAGAGGCGGGAGTTGCCGGGGAGCTGTTTTTT	CASSQEAGVAGELFF
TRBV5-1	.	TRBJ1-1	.	TGCGCCAGCAGCTTGCTGGGGTCTTCTACTGAAGCTTTCTTT	CASSLLGSSTEAFF
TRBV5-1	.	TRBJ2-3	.	TGCGCCAGCAGCTTGGTGGGGACAATAGGAGATACGCAGTATTTT	CASSLVGTIGDTQYF